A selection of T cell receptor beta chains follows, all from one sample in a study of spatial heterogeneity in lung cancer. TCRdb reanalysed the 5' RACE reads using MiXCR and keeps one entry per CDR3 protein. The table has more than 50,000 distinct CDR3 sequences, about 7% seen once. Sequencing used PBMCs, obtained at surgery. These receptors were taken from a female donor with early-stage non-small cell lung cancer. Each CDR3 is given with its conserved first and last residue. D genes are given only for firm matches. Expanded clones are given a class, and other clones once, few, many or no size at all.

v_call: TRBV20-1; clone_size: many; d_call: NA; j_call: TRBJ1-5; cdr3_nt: TGCAGTGCTACCAGACAGGGCAATCAGCCCCAGCATTTT; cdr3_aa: CSATRQGNQPQHF
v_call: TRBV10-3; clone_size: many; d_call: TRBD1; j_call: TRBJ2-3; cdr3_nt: TGTGCCGCCCGACAGGGGATTGGGACAGATACGCAGTATTTT; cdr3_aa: CAARQGIGTDTQYF
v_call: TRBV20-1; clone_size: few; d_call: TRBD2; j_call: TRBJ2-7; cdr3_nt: TGTAGTGCACAGCGGGGGGCGTTGGGGTACGAGCAGTACTTC; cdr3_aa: CSAQRGALGYEQYF
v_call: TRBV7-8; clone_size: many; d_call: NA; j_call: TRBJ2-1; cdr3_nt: TGTGCCAGCGTCCATGGAAAGATTAGCAATGAGCAGTTCTTC; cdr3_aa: CASVHGKISNEQFF
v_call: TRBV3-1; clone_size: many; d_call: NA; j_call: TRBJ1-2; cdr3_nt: TGTGCCAGCAGCCAAGAAAAGGGGGGCTACACCTTC; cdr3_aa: CASSQEKGGYTF
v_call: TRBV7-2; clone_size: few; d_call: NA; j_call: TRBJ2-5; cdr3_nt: TGTGCCAGCAGCAGAGGGGGGGGCCGGGAGACCCAGTACTTC; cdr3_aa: CASSRGGGRETQYF
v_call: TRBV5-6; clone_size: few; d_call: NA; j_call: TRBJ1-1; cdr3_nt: TGTGCCAGCAGTTATCGGGGTGAAGCTTTCTTT; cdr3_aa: CASSYRGEAFF
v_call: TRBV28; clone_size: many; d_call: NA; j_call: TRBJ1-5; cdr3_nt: TGTGCCAGCCTCGCGCCTATCGGAGCAAATAGCAATCAGCCCCAGCATTTT; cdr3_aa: CASLAPIGANSNQPQHF
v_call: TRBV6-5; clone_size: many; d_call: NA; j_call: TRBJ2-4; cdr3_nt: TGTGCCAGCAGTTACTCGATCGAAAACATTCAGTACTTC; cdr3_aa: CASSYSIENIQYF
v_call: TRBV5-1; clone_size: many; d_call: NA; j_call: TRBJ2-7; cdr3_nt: TGCGCCAGCAACCAAAATCGCCGCTACGAGCAGTACTTC; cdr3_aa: CASNQNRRYEQYF
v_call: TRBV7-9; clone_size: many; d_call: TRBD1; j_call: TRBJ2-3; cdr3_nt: TGTGCCAGCAGCTTAGGTCCCGGGACAGGGTCCGATACGCAGTATTTT; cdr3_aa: CASSLGPGTGSDTQYF
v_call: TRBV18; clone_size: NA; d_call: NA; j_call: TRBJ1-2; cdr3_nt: TGTGCCAGCTCACCCGCCTATGGCTACACCTTC; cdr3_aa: CASSPAYGYTF
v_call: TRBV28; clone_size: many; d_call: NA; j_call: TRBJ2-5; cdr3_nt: TGTGCCAGCAGTCCCTCACCAGGGACCCAGTACTTC; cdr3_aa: CASSPSPGTQYF
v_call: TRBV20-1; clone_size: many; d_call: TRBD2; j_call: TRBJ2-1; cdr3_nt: TGCAGTGCTGGGACTAGCAGGAACAATGAGCAGTTCTTC; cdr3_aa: CSAGTSRNNEQFF
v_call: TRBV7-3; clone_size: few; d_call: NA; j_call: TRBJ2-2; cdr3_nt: TGTGCCAGCAGCCCCAACACCGGGGAGCTGTTTTTT; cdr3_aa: CASSPNTGELFF
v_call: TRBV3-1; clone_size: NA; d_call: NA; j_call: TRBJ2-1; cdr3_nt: TGTGCCAGCAGCCACCTCTACAATGAGCAGTTCTTC; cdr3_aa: CASSHLYNEQFF
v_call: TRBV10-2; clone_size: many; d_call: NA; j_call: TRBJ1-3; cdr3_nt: TGCGCCAGCAGTGATCCGTCCGAAGGAAACACCATATATTTT; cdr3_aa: CASSDPSEGNTIYF
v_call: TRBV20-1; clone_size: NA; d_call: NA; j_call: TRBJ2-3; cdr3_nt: TGCAGTGCACTCGGGACTCAGATCCGGGATACGCAGTATTTT; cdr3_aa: CSALGTQIRDTQYF
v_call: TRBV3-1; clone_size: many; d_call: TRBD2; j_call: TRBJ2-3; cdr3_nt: TGTGCCAGCAGACTTAGCGGGGGAGTCACAGATACGCAGTATTTT; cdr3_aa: CASRLSGGVTDTQYF
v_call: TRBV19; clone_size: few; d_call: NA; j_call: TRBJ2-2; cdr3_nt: TGTGCCAGTAGTCAGCAGACGAACACCGGGGAGCTGTTTTTT; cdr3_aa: CASSQQTNTGELFF
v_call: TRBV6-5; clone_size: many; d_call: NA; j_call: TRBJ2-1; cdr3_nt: TGTGCCAGCAGTAACCCCGGGACGTATGAGCAGTTCTTC; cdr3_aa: CASSNPGTYEQFF
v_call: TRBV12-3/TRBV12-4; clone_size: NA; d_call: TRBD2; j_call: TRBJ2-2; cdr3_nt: TGTGCCAGCGGAATCCGGGCGGGGGCGAACACCGGGGAGCTGTTTTTT; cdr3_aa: CASGIRAGANTGELFF
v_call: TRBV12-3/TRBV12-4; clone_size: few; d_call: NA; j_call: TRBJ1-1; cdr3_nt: TGTGCCAGCAGTAGACAGGTGAACACTGAAGCTTTCTTT; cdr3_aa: CASSRQVNTEAFF
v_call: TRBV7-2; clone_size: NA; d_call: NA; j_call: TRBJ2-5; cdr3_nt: TGTGCCAGCAGCTTAAACGTGGTCCAAGAGACCCAGTACTTC; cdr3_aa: CASSLNVVQETQYF
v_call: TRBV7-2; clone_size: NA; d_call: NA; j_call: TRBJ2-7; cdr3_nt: TGTGCCAGCGCCCAGGGGGGGCCTTACGAGCAGTACTTC; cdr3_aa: CASAQGGPYEQYF
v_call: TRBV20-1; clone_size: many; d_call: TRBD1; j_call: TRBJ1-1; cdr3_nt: TGCAGTGCTAGAGATCAGGGACAGGTCGGGAACACTGAAGCTTTCTTT; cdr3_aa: CSARDQGQVGNTEAFF
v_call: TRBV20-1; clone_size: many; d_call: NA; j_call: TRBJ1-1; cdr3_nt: TGCAGTGCTATAAGACAGTCGATGAACACTGAAGCTTTCTTT; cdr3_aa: CSAIRQSMNTEAFF
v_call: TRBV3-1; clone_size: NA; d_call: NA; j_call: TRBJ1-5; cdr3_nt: TGTGCCAGCAGCCAAGGGATCGTGATGACGAATCAGCCCCAGCATTTT; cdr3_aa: CASSQGIVMTNQPQHF
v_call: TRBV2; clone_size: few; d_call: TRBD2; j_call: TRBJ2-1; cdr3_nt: TGTGCCAGCAGGCCGGGGGGGCTAGGCAATGAGCAGTTCTTC; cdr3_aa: CASRPGGLGNEQFF
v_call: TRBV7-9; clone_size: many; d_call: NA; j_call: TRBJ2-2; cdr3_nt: TGTGCCAGCAGCCATTATAGCGGCACCGGGGAGCTGTTTTTT; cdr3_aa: CASSHYSGTGELFF
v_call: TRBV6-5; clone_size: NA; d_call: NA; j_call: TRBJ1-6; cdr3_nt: TGTGCCAGCAGTGTAAAGGGTTATTCACCCCTCCACTTT; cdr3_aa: CASSVKGYSPLHF
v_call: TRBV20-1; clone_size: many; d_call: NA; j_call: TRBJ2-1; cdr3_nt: TGCAGTGCTAGAGATCAACGCGGGGGCAACAATGAGCAGTTCTTC; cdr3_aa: CSARDQRGGNNEQFF
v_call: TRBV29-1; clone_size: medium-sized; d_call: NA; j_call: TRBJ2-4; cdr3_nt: TGCAGCGTTGGTGACGCACCGTCGGGCATTCAGTACTTC; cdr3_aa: CSVGDAPSGIQYF
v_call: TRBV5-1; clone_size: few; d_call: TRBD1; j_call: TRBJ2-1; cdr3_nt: TGCGCCAGCAGTCAACGGACAGGAAACAATGAGCAGTTCTTC; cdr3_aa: CASSQRTGNNEQFF
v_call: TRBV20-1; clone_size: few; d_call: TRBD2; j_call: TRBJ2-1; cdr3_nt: TGCAGTGCTAGAGGGAGCGGGGCCTCCTCATACAATGAGCAGTTCTTC; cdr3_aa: CSARGSGASSYNEQFF
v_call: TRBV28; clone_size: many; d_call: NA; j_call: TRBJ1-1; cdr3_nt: TGTGCCAGCAGCCCCTGGGCGCGAACTGAAGCTTTCTTT; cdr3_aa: CASSPWARTEAFF